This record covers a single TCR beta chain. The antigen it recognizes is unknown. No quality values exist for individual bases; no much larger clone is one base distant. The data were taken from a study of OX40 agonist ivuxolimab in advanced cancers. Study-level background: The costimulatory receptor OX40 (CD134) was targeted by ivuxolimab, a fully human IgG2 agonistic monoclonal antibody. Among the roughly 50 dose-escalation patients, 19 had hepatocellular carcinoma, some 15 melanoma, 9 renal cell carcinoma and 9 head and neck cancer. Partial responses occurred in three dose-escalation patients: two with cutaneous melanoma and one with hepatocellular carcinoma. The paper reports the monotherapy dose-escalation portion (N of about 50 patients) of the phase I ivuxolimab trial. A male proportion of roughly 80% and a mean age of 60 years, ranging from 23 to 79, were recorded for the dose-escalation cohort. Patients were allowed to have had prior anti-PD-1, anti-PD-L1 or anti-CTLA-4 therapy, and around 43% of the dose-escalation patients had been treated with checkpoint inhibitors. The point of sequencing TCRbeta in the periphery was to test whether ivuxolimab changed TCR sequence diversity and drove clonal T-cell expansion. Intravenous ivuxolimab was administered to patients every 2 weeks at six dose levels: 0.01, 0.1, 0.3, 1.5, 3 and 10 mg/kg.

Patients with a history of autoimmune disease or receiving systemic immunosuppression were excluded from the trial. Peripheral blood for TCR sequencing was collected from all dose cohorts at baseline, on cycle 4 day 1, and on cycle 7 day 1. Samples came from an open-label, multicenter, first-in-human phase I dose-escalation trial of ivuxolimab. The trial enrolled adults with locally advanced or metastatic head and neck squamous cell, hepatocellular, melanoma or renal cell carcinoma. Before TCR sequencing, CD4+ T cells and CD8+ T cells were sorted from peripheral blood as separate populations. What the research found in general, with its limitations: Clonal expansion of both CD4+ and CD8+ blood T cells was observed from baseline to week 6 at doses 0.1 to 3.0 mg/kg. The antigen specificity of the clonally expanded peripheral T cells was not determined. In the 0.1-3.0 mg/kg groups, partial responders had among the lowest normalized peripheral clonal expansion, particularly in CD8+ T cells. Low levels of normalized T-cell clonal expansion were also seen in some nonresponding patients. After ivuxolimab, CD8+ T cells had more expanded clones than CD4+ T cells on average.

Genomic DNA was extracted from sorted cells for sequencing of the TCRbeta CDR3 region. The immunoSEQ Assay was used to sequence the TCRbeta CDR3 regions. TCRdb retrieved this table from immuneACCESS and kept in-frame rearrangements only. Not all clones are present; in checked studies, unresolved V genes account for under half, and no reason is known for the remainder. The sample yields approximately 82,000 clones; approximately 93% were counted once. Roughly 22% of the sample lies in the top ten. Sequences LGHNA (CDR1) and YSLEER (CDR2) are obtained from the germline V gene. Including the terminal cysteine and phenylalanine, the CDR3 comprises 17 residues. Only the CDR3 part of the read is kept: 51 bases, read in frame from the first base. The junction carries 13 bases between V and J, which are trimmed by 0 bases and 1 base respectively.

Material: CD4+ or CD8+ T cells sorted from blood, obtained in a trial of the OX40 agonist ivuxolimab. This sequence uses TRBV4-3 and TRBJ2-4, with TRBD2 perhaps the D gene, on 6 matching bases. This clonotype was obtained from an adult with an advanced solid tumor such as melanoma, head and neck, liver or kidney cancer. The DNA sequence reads TGCGCCAGCAGCCAAGATGGAGGGGTTGTGGCCAAAAACATTCAGTACTTC. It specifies CASSQDGGVVAKNIQYF.